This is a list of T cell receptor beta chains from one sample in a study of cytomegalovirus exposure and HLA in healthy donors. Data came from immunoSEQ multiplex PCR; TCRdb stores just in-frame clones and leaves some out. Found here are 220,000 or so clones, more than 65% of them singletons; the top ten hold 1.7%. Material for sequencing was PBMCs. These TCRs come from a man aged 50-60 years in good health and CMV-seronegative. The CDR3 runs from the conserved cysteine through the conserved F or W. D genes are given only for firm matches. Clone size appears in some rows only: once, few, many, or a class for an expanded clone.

CDR3 protein: CASSPQGGTDTQYF
CDR3 DNA: TGTGCCAGCAGCCCGCAGGGGGGCACAGATACGCAGTATTTT
J gene: TRBJ2-3
D gene: TRBD1
clone size: once
V gene: TRBV11-3

CDR3 protein: CASSLVGPNTEAFF
CDR3 DNA: TGCGCCAGCAGCTTGGTGGGGCCCAACACTGAAGCTTTCTTT
J gene: TRBJ1-1
D gene: -
clone size: -
V gene: TRBV5-1

CDR3 protein: CASSSEPGQGQPQHF
CDR3 DNA: TGCGCCAGCAGCTCAGAACCGGGACAGGGTCAGCCCCAGCATTTT
J gene: TRBJ1-5
D gene: TRBD1
clone size: once
V gene: TRBV5-1

CDR3 protein: CASSLDLGTGANEQFF
CDR3 DNA: TGTGCCAGCAGCTTAGATCTGGGGACAGGGGCGAATGAGCAGTTCTTC
J gene: TRBJ2-1
D gene: TRBD1
clone size: -
V gene: TRBV11-2

CDR3 protein: CASSLVGALNTEAFF
CDR3 DNA: TGTGCCAGCAGCTTAGTTGGTGCGTTGAACACTGAAGCTTTCTTT
J gene: TRBJ1-1
D gene: -
clone size: -
V gene: TRBV7-8

CDR3 protein: CAWSQTGEGPRRSPLHF
CDR3 DNA: TGTGCCTGGAGTCAGACAGGGGAAGGGCCCCGAAGGTCACCCCTCCACTTT
J gene: TRBJ1-6
D gene: TRBD1
clone size: -
V gene: TRBV30

CDR3 protein: CASSLVPGQGQYEQYF
CDR3 DNA: TGTGCCAGCAGCTTAGTCCCCGGACAGGGCCAATACGAGCAGTACTTC
J gene: TRBJ2-7
D gene: TRBD1
clone size: -
V gene: TRBV7-9

CDR3 protein: CASSFSSGNTIYF
CDR3 DNA: TGCGCCAGCAGCTTCAGCTCTGGAAACACCATATATTTT
J gene: TRBJ1-3
D gene: -
clone size: -
V gene: TRBV5-1

CDR3 protein: CASTRTGGSGPQHF
CDR3 DNA: TGTGCCAGCACTCGAACAGGGGGGTCCGGGCCCCAGCATTTT
J gene: TRBJ1-5
D gene: TRBD1
clone size: once
V gene: TRBV28

CDR3 protein: CASSRIPGTGEYEQYF
CDR3 DNA: TGTGCCAGCAGTCGCATCCCGGGGACAGGGGAATACGAGCAGTACTTC
J gene: TRBJ2-7
D gene: TRBD1
clone size: -
V gene: TRBV7-8

CDR3 protein: CASSEQGTREQYF
CDR3 DNA: TGTGCCAGCAGTGAACAGGGCACACGCGAGCAGTACTTC
J gene: TRBJ2-7
D gene: -
clone size: -
V gene: TRBV6-1

CDR3 protein: CSVESQSVTQYF
CDR3 DNA: TGCAGCGTTGAATCCCAAAGCGTGACCCAGTACTTC
J gene: TRBJ2-5
D gene: -
clone size: once
V gene: TRBV29-1

CDR3 protein: CASSSGQGSYEQYF
CDR3 DNA: TGTGCCAGCAGCTCGGGACAGGGATCCTACGAGCAGTACTTC
J gene: TRBJ2-7
D gene: TRBD1
clone size: once
V gene: TRBV7-8

CDR3 protein: CASSWDRGYGYTF
CDR3 DNA: TGTGCCAGCAGTTGGGACAGGGGGTATGGCTACACCTTC
J gene: TRBJ1-2
D gene: TRBD1
clone size: -
V gene: TRBV28

CDR3 protein: CASSIGTGIVLTF
CDR3 DNA: TGTGCCAGTAGTATAGGGACAGGCATCGTCCTGACTTTC
J gene: TRBJ2-6
D gene: TRBD1
clone size: -
V gene: TRBV19

CDR3 protein: CASSPSGSSYEQYF
CDR3 DNA: TGTGCCAGCTCACCTTCGGGGAGCTCCTACGAGCAGTACTTC
J gene: TRBJ2-7
D gene: -
clone size: -
V gene: TRBV18